The following is a TCR beta chain sequence with its context. Its antigen is currently unknown. V was cut by 4 bases and J by 4 bases, with 8 bases left in between. The CDR3 length is 13 residues. CDR1 and CDR2 from the germline V gene are LNHDA and SQIVND (reference sequence). TCRdb re-called the 5' RACE reads with MiXCR, one entry per CDR3 protein. The sample carries roughly 250,000 distinct CDR3 sequences, around 15% recorded once. This record belongs to a study of identical twins. Whole-study findings and limits: Compared with unrelated sharing, twin-shared out-of-frame alpha sequences had more low-probability sequences.

Sequences were obtained from memory (CD45RO+) T cells sorted from blood. The sequence came from a woman between 18 and 29 years old in good health. The chain joins TRBV19 to TRBJ1-5; D is ambiguous. CDR3 in DNA: TGTGCCAGTAGTAGGGGAGGAAATCAGCCCCAGCATTTT. It yields the protein CASSRGGNQPQHF.